This T cell receptor beta chain was documented in a study of blood T cell repertoires in COVID-19. Study in general: Material from acute and convalescent COVID-19 was sourced from the United States, Italy and Spain. Nucleic acid was either cDNA or gDNA, and it came from T cells, B-cell-depleted T cells, or PBMCs.

Germline V gives CDR1 SGHDT, CDR2 YYEEEE. Trimming removed 0 bases at V and 4 bases at J, with 10 bases between. The CDR3 length is 14 residues. The authors' processing: Estimated nucleated cell counts came from reference gene primer amplification. Produced via immunoSEQ multiplex PCR; TCRdb's table is partial and in-frame only. That table furnishes V, J and clone size, whereas the DNA furnished D and trimming. The sample has roughly 300,000 clones, around 87% seen once. This chain joins TRBV5-6 and TRBJ1-1, with D possibly TRBD1 on 6 matching bases. Sequenced sample: PBMCs or T cells enriched from blood (not recorded which). This receptor was taken from a woman in her 30s who had recovered from COVID-19. CDR3 DNA: TGTGCCAGCAGCTTGGGGCCCAGGGGCACTGAAGCTTTCTTT. It yields the protein CASSLGPRGTEAFF.